This TCR beta chain was profiled in a study of blood T cell repertoires in COVID-19. As for the study in general: PBMCs, B-cell-depleted T cells, or T cells were the source of the cDNA or gDNA that made up the material.

This clone was detected only once. The CDR3 loop spans 18 amino acids. The germline gives CDR1 SGHRS, CDR2 YFSETQ. The V gene end was trimmed by 2 bases and the J gene end by 5 bases; junction bases not matched to a gene: 16. Method: immunoSEQ multiplex PCR; TCRdb's copy keeps in-frame clones and lacks some. The table lists 250,000 to 300,000 clones, roughly 89% of them singletons. This clonotype originated in a woman in her sixties or seventies with COVID-19, enrolled during active disease. This chain links TRBV5-1 with TRBJ1-1, with TRBD1 matching 9 bases. Sequencing was done on a sample of peripheral blood. CDR3 DNA: TGCGCCAGCAGCTTAGGCTTTGGGACAGGGATATCGGGTACTGAAGCTTTCTTT. This gives the protein CASSLGFGTGISGTEAFF.